This T cell receptor beta chain stems from a study of T cells in tuberculosis. Each donor contributed roughly 92,000 T cells on average, unsorted. On this clone: Antigen: not known.

Clones were sequenced by immunoSEQ multiplex PCR, and TCRdb holds only the in-frame ones, with some missing. The table includes fewer than 35,000 clones, approximately 93% detected once. Germline V gene data show CDR1 as SQVTM and CDR2 as ANQGSEA. The germline V and J ends were trimmed by 4 bases and 7 bases, with 16 bases remaining between them. The CDR3 covers 13 residues. Study outcomes and limitations: Classification accuracy was around 85% (AUROC under 0.95) with the GMM-specific repertoire. Smaller alpha distances in active tuberculosis partly reflected shorter CDR3-alpha lengths.

V is TRBV29-1 and J is TRBJ1-1, with D perhaps matching TRBD1 (6 bases). This receptor was identified in a donor aged 5-35 years with latent tuberculosis or without tuberculosis infection. Sequenced: PBMCs. The DNA of the CDR3 is TGCAGCGTTGTCGGGCAAAGAGGGGGTGAAGCTTTCTTT. It codes for CSVVGQRGGEAFF.